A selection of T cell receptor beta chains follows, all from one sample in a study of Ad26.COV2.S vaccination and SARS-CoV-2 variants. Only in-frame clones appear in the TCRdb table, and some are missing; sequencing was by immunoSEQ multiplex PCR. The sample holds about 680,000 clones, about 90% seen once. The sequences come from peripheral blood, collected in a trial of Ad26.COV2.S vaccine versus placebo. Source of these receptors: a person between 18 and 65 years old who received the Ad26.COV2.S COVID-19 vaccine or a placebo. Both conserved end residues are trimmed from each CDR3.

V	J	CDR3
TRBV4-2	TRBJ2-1	ASSQDRGQIHEQF
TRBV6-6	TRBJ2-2	ASSYATPGTGELF
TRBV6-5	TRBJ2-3	ASSYGGQGTQY
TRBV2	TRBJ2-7	ASSERGGLGSQY
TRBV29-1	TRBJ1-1	SVDHRGGF
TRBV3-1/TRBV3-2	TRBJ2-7	ASSREGGGYEQY
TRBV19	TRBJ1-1	ASSIGTGSFTEAF
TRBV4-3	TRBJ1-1	ASSLTGVGNTEAF
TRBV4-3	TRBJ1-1	ASSPRTGRVTEAF
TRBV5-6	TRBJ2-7	ASSLGSGREY
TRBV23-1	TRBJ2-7	ASSHPESSEQY
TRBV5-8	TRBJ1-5	ASSLLGVASNQPQH
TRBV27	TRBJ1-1	ASSLRQVNTEAF
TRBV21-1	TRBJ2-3	ASSKATPTTGFSTDTQY
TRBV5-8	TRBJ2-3	ASSLALGTGRGTDTQY
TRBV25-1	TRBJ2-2	ASSWTGDLF
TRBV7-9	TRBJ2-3	ASSLALTRGDTDTQY
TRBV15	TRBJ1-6	ATSRAANSSPLH
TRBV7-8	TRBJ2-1	ASSSSPSGGANEQF
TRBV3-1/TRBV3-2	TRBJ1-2	ASSRTALTLS
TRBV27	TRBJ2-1	ASSLLAEIDNEQF
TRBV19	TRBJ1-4	ASTQQAANEKLF
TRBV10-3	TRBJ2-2	AISPGGQVAGELF
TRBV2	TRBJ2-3	ASSPSTDTQY
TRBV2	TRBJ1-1	ASSRREGNTEAF
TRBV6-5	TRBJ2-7	ASSYSGTLC
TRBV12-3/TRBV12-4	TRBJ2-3	ASSYLQTQY
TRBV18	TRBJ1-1	ASSPPGGNTEAF
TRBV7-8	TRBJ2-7	ASSRSGSVSSYEQY
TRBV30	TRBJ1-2	AWSVLDRGRSGYT
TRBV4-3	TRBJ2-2	ASSQGTPGELF
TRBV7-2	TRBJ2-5	ASSRPMETQY
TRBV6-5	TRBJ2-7	ASSYSAGAGYEQY